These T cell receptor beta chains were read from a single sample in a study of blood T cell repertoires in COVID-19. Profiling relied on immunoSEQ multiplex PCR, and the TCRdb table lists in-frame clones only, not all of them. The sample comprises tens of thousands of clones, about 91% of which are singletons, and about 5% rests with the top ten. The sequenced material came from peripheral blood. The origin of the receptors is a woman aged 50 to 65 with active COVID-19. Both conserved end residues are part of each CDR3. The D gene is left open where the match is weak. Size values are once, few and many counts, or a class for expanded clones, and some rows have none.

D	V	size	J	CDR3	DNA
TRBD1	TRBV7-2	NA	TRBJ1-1	CASSLGLRQGGTEAFF	TGTGCCAGCAGCTTAGGCCTCAGACAGGGCGGCACTGAAGCTTTCTTT
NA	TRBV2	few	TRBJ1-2	CASSPRDRAGYTF	TGTGCCAGCAGTCCCAGGGATCGGGCTGGCTACACCTTC
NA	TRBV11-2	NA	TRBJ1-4	CASSMGRWGLGGEKLFF	TGTGCCAGCAGCATGGGACGATGGGGCCTGGGAGGGGAAAAACTGTTTTTT
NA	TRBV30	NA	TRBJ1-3	CAWSVAGMTGNTIYF	TGTGCCTGGAGTGTAGCAGGAATGACTGGAAACACCATATATTTT
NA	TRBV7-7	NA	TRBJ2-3	CASSFDGGTDTQYF	TGTGCTAGCAGCTTTGACGGAGGCACAGATACGCAGTATTTT
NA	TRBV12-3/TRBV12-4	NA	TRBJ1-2	CASSRRRANGYTF	TGTGCCAGCAGCCGCCGCAGGGCCAATGGCTACACCTTC
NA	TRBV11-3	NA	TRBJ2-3	CASSLDVEGAVGDTQYF	TGTGCCAGCAGCTTAGACGTTGAAGGGGCAGTAGGGGATACGCAGTATTTT
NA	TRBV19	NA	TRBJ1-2	CASSSTSLGAYGYTF	TGTGCCAGTAGTTCAACCTCCTTGGGAGCTTATGGCTACACCTTC
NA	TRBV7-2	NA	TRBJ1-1	CASSPGGINRVNTEAFF	TGTGCCAGCAGCCCGGGGGGCATAAACAGGGTGAACACTGAAGCTTTCTTT
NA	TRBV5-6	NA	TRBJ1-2	CASSPRQSGYTF	TGTGCCAGCAGCCCACGACAGAGTGGCTACACCTTC
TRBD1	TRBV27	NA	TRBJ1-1	CASTPLPGQLNTEAFF	TGTGCCAGCACCCCCTTGCCGGGACAGTTGAACACTGAAGCTTTCTTT
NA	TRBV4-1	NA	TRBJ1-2	CASSPTGFGYTF	TGCGCCAGCAGCCCAACCGGGTTTGGCTACACCTTC
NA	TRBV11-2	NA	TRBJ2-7	CASSLGGISIEQYF	TGTGCCAGCAGCTTAGGCGGCATATCCATCGAGCAGTACTTC
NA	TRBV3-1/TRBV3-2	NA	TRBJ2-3	CASSSLAYSTDTQYF	TGTGCCAGCAGCAGCCTAGCGTATAGCACAGATACGCAGTATTTT
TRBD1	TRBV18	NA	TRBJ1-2	CASSPPGQGSYGYTF	TGTGCCAGCTCACCACCGGGACAGGGGAGCTATGGCTACACCTTC
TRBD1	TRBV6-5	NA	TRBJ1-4	CASREGAGGEKLFF	TGTGCCAGCAGGGAGGGGGCGGGGGGGGAAAAACTGTTTTTT
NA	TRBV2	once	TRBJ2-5	CASSVGREKTQYF	TGTGCCAGCAGTGTCGGCAGGGAAAAGACCCAGTACTTC
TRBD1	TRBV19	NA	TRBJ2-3	CASSILGGGDTQYF	TGTGCCAGTAGTATATTAGGGGGCGGGGATACGCAGTATTTT
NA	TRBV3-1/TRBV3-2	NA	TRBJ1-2	CASSQDRQIQGYGYTF	TGTGCCAGCAGCCAAGACCGACAGATCCAGGGCTATGGCTACACCTTC
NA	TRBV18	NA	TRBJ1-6	CASSLHPDPRPMTLHF	TGTGCCAGCTCACTTCACCCAGACCCGAGGCCGATGACCCTCCACTTT
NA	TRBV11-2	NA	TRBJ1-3	CASSPIQGGSGNTIYF	TGTGCCAGCAGCCCCATACAGGGAGGGTCTGGAAACACCATATATTTT
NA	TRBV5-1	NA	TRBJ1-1	CASSPVTGLNTEAFF	TGCGCCAGCAGCCCAGTTACAGGGCTGAACACTGAAGCTTTCTTT
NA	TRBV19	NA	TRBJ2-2	CASREGAGTGELFF	TGTGCCAGTAGGGAGGGGGCTGGCACCGGGGAGCTGTTTTTT
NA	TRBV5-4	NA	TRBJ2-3	CASSLRRGDTQYF	TGTGCCAGCAGCTTGAGGCGGGGAGATACGCAGTATTTT
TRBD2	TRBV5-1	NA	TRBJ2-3	CASSLGLAGALSTDTQYF	TGCGCCAGCAGCCTGGGACTAGCGGGGGCCCTTAGCACAGATACGCAGTATTTT
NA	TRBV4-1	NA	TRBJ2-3	CASSHPAEMTDTQYF	TGCGCCAGCAGCCATCCCGCGGAGATGACAGATACGCAGTATTTT
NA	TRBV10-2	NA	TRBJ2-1	CASTKMEENEQFF	TGCGCCAGCACCAAAATGGAGGAGAATGAGCAGTTCTTC
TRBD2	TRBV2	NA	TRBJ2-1	CASNGGLASPYNEQFF	TGTGCCAGCAATGGAGGACTAGCGTCCCCATACAATGAGCAGTTCTTC
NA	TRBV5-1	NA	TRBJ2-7	CASSSLASSYEQYF	TGCGCCAGCAGCTCCTTAGCGTCCTCCTACGAGCAGTACTTC
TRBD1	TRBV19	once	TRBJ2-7	CASSIGDRGNYEQYF	TGTGCCAGTAGTATAGGGGACAGGGGGAACTACGAGCAGTACTTC
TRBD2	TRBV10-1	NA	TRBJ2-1	CASSDGGSSYNEQFF	TGCGCCAGCAGTGACGGGGGGAGCTCCTACAATGAGCAGTTCTTC
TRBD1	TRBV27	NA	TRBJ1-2	CASRGQGNYGYTF	TGTGCCAGCAGGGGACAGGGGAACTATGGCTACACCTTC
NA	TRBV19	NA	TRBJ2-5	CASSKSLFQETQYF	TGTGCCAGTAGTAAAAGCCTGTTCCAAGAGACCCAGTACTTC
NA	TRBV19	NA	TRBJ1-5	CASSFMTGNQPQHF	TGTGCCAGTAGTTTTATGACAGGCAATCAGCCCCAGCATTTT
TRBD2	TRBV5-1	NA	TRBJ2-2	CASSAIAGDIGELFF	TGCGCCAGCAGCGCCATAGCGGGAGACATCGGGGAGCTGTTTTTT
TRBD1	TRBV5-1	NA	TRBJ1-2	CASEPGQGRYGYTF	TGCGCCAGCGAGCCGGGACAGGGACGCTATGGCTACACCTTC
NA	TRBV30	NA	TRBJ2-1	CAWSVSAGTYNEQFF	TGTGCCTGGAGTGTGAGTGCAGGGACCTACAATGAGCAGTTCTTC
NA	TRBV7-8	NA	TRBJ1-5	CASSLRGGSNQPQHF	TGTGCCAGCAGCTTACGTGGCGGAAGCAATCAGCCCCAGCATTTT
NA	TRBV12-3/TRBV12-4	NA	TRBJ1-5	CASSLGGGQPQHF	TGTGCCAGCAGTTTGGGGGGGGGTCAGCCCCAGCATTTT
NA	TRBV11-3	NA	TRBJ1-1	CASSPKPGRTTTEAFF	TGTGCCAGCAGCCCAAAGCCGGGAAGGACGACCACTGAAGCTTTCTTT
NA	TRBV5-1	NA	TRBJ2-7	CASSSTGGYEQYF	TGCGCCAGCAGCTCTACAGGAGGGTACGAGCAGTACTTC
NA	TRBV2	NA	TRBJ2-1	CASRREGLYNEQFF	TGTGCCAGCAGGAGAGAGGGACTTTACAATGAGCAGTTCTTC
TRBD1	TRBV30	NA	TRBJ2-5	CAWRPRGLETQYF	TGTGCCTGGAGGCCCAGGGGGCTGGAGACCCAGTACTTC
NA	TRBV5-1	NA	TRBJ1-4	CASSLTGVANEKLFF	TGCGCCAGCAGCTTGACGGGTGTCGCTAATGAAAAACTGTTTTTT
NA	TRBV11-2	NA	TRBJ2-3	CASSLAQVYF	TGTGCCAGCAGCTTAGCCCAGGTGTATTTT
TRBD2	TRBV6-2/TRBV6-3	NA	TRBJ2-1	CASSYPRSGRMNEQFF	TGTGCCAGCAGTTACCCGAGGAGCGGGAGGATGAATGAGCAGTTCTTC
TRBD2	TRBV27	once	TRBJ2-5	CASSSAGVETQYF	TGTGCCAGCAGTTCCGCGGGAGTAGAGACCCAGTACTTC
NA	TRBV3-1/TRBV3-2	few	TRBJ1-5	CASSQDIGQGDQPQHF	TGTGCCAGCAGCCAAGATATCGGGCAGGGCGATCAGCCCCAGCATTTT
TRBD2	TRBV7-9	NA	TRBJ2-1	CASSLGTSGGSGQFF	TGTGCCAGCAGCTTAGGAACAAGCGGGGGGAGTGGGCAGTTCTTC
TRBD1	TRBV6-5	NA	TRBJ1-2	CASSWTDRGLDYGYTF	TGTGCCAGCAGTTGGACGGACAGGGGGCTTGACTATGGCTACACCTTC
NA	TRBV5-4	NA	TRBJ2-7	CASSKTTDSYEQYF	TGTGCCAGCAGCAAGACTACCGACTCCTACGAGCAGTACTTC
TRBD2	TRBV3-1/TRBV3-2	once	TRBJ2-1	CASSQEKRLAGTNEQFF	TGTGCCAGCAGCCAAGAAAAGCGACTAGCGGGAACGAATGAGCAGTTCTTC
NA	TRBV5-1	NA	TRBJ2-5	CASSLMSGETQYF	TGCGCCAGCAGCCTGATGTCAGGGGAGACCCAGTACTTC
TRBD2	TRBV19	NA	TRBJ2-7	CASSRGTSGIYEQYF	TGTGCCAGTAGTAGGGGGACTAGCGGGATATACGAGCAGTACTTC
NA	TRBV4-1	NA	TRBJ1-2	CASSQFSTGGDNYGYTF	TGCGCCAGCAGCCAGTTCTCGACTGGAGGGGATAACTATGGCTACACCTTC
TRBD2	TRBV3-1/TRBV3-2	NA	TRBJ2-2	CASGTSVGDTGELFF	TGTGCCAGCGGGACTAGCGTAGGGGACACCGGGGAGCTGTTTTTT
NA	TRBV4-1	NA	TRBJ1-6	CASSQAGAPASPLHF	TGCGCCAGCAGCCAAGCAGGTGCCCCGGCGTCACCCCTCCACTTT
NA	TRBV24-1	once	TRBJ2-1	CATSEIGSSDEQFF	TGTGCCACCAGTGAAATAGGGAGTAGCGATGAGCAGTTCTTC